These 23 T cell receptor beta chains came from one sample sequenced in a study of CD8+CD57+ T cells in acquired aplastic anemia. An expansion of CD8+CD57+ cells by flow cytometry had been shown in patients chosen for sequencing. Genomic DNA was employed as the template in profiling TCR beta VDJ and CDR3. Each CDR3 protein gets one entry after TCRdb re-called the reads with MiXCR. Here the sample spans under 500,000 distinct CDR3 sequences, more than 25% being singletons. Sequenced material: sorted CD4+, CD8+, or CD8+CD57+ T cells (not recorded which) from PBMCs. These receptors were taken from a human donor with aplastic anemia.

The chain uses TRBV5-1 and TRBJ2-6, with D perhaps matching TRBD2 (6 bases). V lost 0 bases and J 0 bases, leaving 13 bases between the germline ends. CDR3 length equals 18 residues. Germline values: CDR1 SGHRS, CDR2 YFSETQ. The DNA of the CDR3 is TGCGCCAGCAGCTTGGTCGCCCGGGGAGGCTCTGGGGCCAACGTCCTGACTTTC. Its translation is CASSLVARGGSGANVLTF.

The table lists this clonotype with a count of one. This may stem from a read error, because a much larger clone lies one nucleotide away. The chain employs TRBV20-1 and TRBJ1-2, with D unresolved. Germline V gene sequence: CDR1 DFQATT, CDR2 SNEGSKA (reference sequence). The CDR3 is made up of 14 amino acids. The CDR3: CSASILGKDYGYAF. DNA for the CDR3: TGCAGTGCTAGTATTTTGGGAAAGGACTATGGCTACGCCTTC.

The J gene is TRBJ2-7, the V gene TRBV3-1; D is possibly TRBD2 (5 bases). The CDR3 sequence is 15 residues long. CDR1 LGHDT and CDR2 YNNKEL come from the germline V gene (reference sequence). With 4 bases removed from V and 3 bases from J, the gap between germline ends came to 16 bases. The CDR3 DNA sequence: TGTGCCAGCAGCCCCGAGGGAAGCGATCACTACGAGCAGTACTTC. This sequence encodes CASSPEGSDHYEQYF.

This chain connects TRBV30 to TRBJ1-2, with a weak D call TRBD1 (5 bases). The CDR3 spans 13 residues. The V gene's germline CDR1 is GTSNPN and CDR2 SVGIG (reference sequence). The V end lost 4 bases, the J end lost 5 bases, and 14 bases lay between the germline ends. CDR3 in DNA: TGTGCCTGGATATCGGACAAGGCTTATGGCTACACCTTC. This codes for CAWISDKAYGYTF. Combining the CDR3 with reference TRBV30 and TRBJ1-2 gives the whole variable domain SQTIHQWPATLVQPVGSPLSLECTVEGTSNPNLYWYRQAAGRGLQLLFYSVGIGQISSEVPQNLSASRPQDRQFILSSKKLLLSDSGFYLCAWISDKAYGYTFGSGTRLTVV.

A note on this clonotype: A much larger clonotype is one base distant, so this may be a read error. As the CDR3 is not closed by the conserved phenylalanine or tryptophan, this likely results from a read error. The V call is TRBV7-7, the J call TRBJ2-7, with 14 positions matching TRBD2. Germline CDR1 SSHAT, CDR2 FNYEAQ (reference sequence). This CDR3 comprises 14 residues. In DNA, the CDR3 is TGTGCTAGCAGCGCCGGGACTAGCGGGAGTATACAGTACCTC. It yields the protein CASSAGTSGSIQYL.

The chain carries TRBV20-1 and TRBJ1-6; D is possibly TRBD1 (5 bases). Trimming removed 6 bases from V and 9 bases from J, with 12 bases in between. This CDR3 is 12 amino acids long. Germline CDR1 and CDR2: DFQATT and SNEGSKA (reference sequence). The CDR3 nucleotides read TGCAGTGCGACTCTTGGGGGTTCACCCCTCCACTTT. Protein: CSATLGGSPLHF.

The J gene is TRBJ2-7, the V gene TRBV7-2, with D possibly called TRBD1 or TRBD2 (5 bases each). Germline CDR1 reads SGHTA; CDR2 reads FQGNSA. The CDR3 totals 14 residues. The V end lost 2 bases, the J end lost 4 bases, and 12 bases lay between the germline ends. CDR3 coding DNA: TGTGCCAGCAGCTTACAGGGAGAGGGTTACGAGCAGTACTTC. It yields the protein CASSLQGEGYEQYF.

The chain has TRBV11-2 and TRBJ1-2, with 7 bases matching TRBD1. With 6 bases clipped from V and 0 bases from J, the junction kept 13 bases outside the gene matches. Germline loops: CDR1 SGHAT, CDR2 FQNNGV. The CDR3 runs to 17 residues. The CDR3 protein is CASRRPGQRSTNYGYTF. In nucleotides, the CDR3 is TGTGCCAGCAGGCGTCCGGGACAGAGATCCACTAACTATGGCTACACCTTC.

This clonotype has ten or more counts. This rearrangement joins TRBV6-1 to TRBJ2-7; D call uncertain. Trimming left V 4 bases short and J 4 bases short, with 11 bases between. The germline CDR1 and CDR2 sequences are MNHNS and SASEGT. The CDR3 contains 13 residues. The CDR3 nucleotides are TGTGCCAGCAGTGTACATACGGCGTACGAGCAGTACTTC. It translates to CASSVHTAYEQYF.

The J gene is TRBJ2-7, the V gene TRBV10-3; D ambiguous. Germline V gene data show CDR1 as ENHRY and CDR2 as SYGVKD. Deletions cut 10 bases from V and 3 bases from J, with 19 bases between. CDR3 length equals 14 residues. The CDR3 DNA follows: TGTGCCAGCAGGTCGATAGTTGTCTTCTACGAGCAGTACTTC. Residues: CASRSIVVFYEQYF.

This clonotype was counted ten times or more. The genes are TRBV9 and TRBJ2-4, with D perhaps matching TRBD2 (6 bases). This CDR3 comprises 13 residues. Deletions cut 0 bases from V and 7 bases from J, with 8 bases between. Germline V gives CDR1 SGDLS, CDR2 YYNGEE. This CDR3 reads CASSVGLANIQYF. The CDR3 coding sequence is TGTGCCAGCAGCGTAGGCCTAGCGAACATTCAGTACTTC.

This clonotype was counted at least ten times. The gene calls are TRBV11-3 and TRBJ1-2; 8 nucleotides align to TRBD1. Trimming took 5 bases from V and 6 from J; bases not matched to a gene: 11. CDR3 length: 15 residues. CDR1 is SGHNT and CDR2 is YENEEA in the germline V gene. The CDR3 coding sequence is TGTGCCAGCAGCCTAGGTGGACAGGGCGAGGATGGCTACACCTTC. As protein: CASSLGGQGEDGYTF.

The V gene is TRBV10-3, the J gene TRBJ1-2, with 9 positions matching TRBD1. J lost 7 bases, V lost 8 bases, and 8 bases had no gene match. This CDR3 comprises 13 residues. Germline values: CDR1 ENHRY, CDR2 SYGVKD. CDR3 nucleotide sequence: TGTGCCATCGAGGGAACAGGGGGCTCTGGCTACACCTTC. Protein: CAIEGTGGSGYTF.

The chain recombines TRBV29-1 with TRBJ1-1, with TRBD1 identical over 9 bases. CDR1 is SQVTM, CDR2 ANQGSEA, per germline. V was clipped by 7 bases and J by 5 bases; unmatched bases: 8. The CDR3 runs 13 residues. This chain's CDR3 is CSARTGEGTEAFF. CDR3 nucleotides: TGCAGCGCACGGACAGGGGAAGGAACTGAAGCTTTCTTT.

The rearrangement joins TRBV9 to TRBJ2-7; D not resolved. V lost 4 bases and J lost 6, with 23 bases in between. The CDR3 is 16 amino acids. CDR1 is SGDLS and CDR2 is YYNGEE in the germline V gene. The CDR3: CASSLATDLFGSEQYF. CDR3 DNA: TGTGCCAGCAGCCTCGCCACAGATCTCTTCGGAAGCGAGCAGTACTTC.

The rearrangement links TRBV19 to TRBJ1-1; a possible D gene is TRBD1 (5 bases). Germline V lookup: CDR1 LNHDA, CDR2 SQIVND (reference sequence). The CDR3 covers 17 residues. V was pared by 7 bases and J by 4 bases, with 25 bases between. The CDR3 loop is CASIRTVGQYIGTEAFF. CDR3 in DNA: TGTGCCAGTATAAGGACGGTGGGGCAGTATATCGGCACTGAAGCTTTCTTT. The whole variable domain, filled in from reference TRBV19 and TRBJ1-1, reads DGGITQSPKYLFRKEGQNVTLSCEQNLNHDAMYWYRQDPGQGLRLIYYSQIVNDFQKGDIAEGYSVSREKKESFPLTVTSAQKNPTAFYLCASIRTVGQYIGTEAFFGQGTRLTVV.

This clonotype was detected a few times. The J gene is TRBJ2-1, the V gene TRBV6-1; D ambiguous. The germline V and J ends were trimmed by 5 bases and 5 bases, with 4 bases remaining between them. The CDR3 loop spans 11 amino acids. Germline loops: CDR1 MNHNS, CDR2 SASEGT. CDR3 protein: CASSQDNEQFF. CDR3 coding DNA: TGTGCCAGCAGTCAGGACAATGAGCAGTTCTTC.

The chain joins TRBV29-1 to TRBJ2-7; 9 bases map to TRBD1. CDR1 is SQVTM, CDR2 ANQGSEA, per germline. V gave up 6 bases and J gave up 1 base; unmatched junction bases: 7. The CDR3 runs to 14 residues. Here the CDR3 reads CSVPMTGGSYEQYF. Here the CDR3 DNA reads TGCAGCGTCCCTATGACAGGGGGATCCTACGAGCAGTACTTC.

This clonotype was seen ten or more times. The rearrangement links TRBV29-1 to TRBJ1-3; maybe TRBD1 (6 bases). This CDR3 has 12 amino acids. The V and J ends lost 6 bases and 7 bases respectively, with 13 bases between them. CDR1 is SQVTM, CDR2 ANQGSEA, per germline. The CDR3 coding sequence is TGCAGCGTACTGGACCAGGGGAACACCATATATTTT. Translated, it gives CSVLDQGNTIYF.

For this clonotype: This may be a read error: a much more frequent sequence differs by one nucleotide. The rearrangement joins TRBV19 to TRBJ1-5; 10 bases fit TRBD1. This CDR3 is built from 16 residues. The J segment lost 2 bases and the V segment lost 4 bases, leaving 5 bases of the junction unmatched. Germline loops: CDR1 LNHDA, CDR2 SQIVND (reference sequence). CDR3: CASSRTDRGGNQPQHF. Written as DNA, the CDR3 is TGTGCCAGTAGTAGAACGGACAGGGGGGGCAATCAGCCCCAGCATTTT.

In DNA form, the CDR3 reads TGTGCCAGCAGCCAAGACGGGGGTTACACCATATATTTT. This encodes CASSQDGGYTIYF. V is TRBV3-1 and J is TRBJ1-3; D may be TRBD1 (5 bases). The CDR3 consists of 13 residues. Trimming stripped 0 bases from V and 8 bases from J, with 8 bases between. Germline V gene data show CDR1 as LGHDT and CDR2 as YNNKEL (reference sequence).

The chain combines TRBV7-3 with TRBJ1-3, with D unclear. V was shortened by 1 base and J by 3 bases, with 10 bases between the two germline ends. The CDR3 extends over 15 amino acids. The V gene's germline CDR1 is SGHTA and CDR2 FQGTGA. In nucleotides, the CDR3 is TGTGCCAGCAGCTTAAGGCCCGGGCTTGGAAACACCATATATTTT. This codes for CASSLRPGLGNTIYF.

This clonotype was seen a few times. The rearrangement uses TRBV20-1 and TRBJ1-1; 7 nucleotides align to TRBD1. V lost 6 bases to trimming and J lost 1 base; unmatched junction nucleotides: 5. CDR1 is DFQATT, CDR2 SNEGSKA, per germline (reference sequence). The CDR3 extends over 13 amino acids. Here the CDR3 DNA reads TGCAGTGCCGCGGACAGGACGAACACTGAAGCTTTCTTT. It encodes CSAADRTNTEAFF.